This T cell receptor (beta chain) was sequenced during a study of T-cell reconstitution after alpha-beta-depleted transplantation in children. Study-wide points: Several hundred graft clones that had expanded were reportedly the source of alpha-beta T cells about two months after transplant. A year had passed since transplant, and T-cell counts and diversity by then came mostly from newly produced T cells.

This clonotype was seen ten or more times. Antigen specificity is unknown. Unique molecular identifiers tagged the TCRbeta library. TCRdb recomputed calls from the PCR reads with MiXCR, one row per CDR3 protein. This sample yields roughly 670,000 distinct CDR3 sequences, of which over 10% are seen a single time; about 0.77% belongs to the top ten. The CDR3 has 14 residues. The V end was cut by 5 bases, the J end by 2 bases, with 13 bases between. This sequence joins TRBV12-3 or TRBV12-4 and TRBJ2-7; D may be TRBD1 (6 bases). This specimen was PBMCs, taken before TCRalphabeta/CD19-depleted stem cell transplant. The origin of this receptor is a girl aged 2-10 years with congenital amegakaryocytic thrombocytopenia, due to receive a stem cell transplant. For the CDR3, the DNA is TGTGCCAGCAGTACCGGGACACCTACCTACGAGCAGTACTTC. Amino acids: CASSTGTPTYEQYF.